A single sample is the source of the 28 T cell receptor beta chains below, sequenced in a study of blood T cell repertoires in COVID-19. Produced via immunoSEQ multiplex PCR; TCRdb's table is partial and in-frame only. The table has about 250,000 clones, roughly 85% seen once; the top ten hold 5% to 6.5%. Sequenced: peripheral blood. These receptors all come from a man aged 45-65 years with COVID-19, enrolled during active disease.

The chain joins TRBV7-9 to TRBJ2-1, with a weak D call TRBD2 (6 bases). V gave up 7 bases and J gave up 9 bases, with 13 bases separating them. The CDR3 runs 12 residues. Germline V gives CDR1 SEHNR, CDR2 FQNEAQ (reference sequence). The DNA of the CDR3 is TGTGCCAGCATGCCCGGGGGTCTTGAGCAGTTCTTC. Encoded protein: CASMPGGLEQFF.

The gene calls are TRBV9 and TRBJ1-4; the match to TRBD1 covers 8 bases. With 4 bases clipped from V and 8 bases from J, the junction kept 7 bases outside the gene matches. The CDR3 is 14 amino acids. CDR1 is SGDLS and CDR2 is YYNGEE in the germline V gene. The DNA for the CDR3 is TGTGCCAGCAGCCGGGCAGGGGGCAGAGAAAAACTGTTTTTT. Amino acid sequence: CASSRAGGREKLFF.

The count of this clone is one. V gene TRBV7-6 combines with J gene TRBJ2-7; TRBD2 agrees at 8 bases. The germline CDR1 and CDR2 sequences are SGHVS and FNYEAQ. The CDR3 is made up of 11 amino acids. CDR3 in amino acids: CGGRRPYEQYF. The CDR3 nucleotides are TGTGGCGGGAGGCGCCCCTACGAGCAGTACTTC.

This clone was detected only once. The CDR3 DNA sequence: TGTGCCAGCGGAAGGGACCCGGGACTAGGCGTGGGGGAGCAGTACTTC. Protein: CASGRDPGLGVGEQYF. V usage is TRBV3-1 (or the pseudogene TRBV3-2) and J usage is TRBJ2-7, with 8 positions matching TRBD2. The CDR3 spans 16 residues. CDR1 and CDR2 from the germline V gene are LGHDT and YNNKEL (reference sequence). The V segment lost 8 bases and the J segment 7 bases; nucleotides outside the gene matches: 19.

The genes are TRBV30 and TRBJ2-5; TRBD2 matches at 7 bases. This CDR3 spans 14 amino acids. The trim removed 5 bases at V and 4 bases at J, leaving 10 bases unmatched. In germline, CDR1 is GTSNPN, CDR2 SVGIG (reference sequence). Here the CDR3 reads CAWHGQGGLETQYF. In DNA form, the CDR3 reads TGTGCCTGGCATGGGCAGGGAGGGTTAGAGACCCAGTACTTC.

J is TRBJ2-3 and V is TRBV18, with TRBD1 matching over 11 bases. V trimming: 3 bases; J trimming: 2 bases; junction bases outside the gene matches: 4. The CDR3 consists of 16 residues. From germline, CDR1 is KGHSH and CDR2 LQKENI. The CDR3 nucleotides are TGTGCCAGCTCACCGGACAGGGGGCATCTCACAGATACGCAGTATTTT. It encodes CASSPDRGHLTDTQYF.

This clone came up a few times. The rearrangement joins TRBV7-9 to TRBJ2-3, with D unclear. In germline, CDR1 is SEHNR, CDR2 FQNEAQ (reference sequence). The CDR3 totals 16 residues. V lost 5 bases and J lost 2, with 17 bases in between. In DNA, the CDR3 is TGTGCCAGCAGCCCCGGATACTACGACTCCACAGATACGCAGTATTTT. It encodes CASSPGYYDSTDTQYF.

This clone turned up a few times. The chain is built from TRBV11-3 and TRBJ1-3; 8 bases are a match to TRBD1. Germline V gives CDR1 SGHNT, CDR2 YENEEA. J gave up 8 bases and V 5 bases, and 11 bases lay outside the gene matches. The CDR3 length is 15 residues. CDR3 sequence reads: CASSPKQGVTDTIYF. The CDR3 nucleotides read TGTGCCAGCAGCCCTAAACAGGGGGTAACAGACACCATATATTTT.

This clone was observed a handful of times. DNA for the CDR3: TGTGCCAGCAGCCAGACTGTTAGCTCCTACGAGCAGTACTTC. Its protein is CASSQTVSSYEQYF. V and J are TRBV3-1 (or the pseudogene TRBV3-2) and TRBJ2-7, with unresolved D. Germline values: CDR1 LGHDT, CDR2 YNNKEL (reference sequence). Trimming took 3 bases from V and 0 from J, leaving 9 bases between them. The CDR3 extends over 14 amino acids.

Concerning this clone itself: At the DNA level, this CDR3 is encoded by other sequences in the same sample as well. This chain joins TRBV5-1 and TRBJ1-2, with 8 bases matching TRBD1. Unmatched junction bases numbered 0, after V lost 0 bases and J lost 2 bases. The CDR3 consists of 14 residues. Per the germline V gene, CDR1 is SGHRS and CDR2 is YFSETQ. The CDR3 region is CASSLGQGNYGYTF. As DNA, the CDR3 is TGCGCCAGCAGCTTGGGACAGGGGAACTATGGCTACACCTTC. Looking up the rest from reference TRBV5-1 and TRBJ1-2 gives the full variable domain: KAGVTQTPRYLIKTRGQQVTLSCSPISGHRSVSWYQQTPGQGLQFLFEYFSETQRNKGNFPGRFSGRQFSNSRSEMNVSTLELGDSALYLCASSLGQGNYGYTFGSGTRLTVV.

The chain carries TRBV9 and TRBJ1-2; D uncertain. CDR1 is SGDLS and CDR2 is YYNGEE in the germline V gene. The CDR3 loop spans 13 amino acids. The ends were cut back, 1 base at V and 5 bases at J, with 9 bases in the middle. The CDR3 sequence is CASSVTGRYGYTF. In DNA form, the CDR3 reads TGTGCCAGCAGCGTAACTGGGAGATATGGCTACACCTTC.

The count of this clone is one. The chain links TRBV4-1 to TRBJ2-7; 7 bases align to TRBD1. Germline V gives CDR1 MGHRA, CDR2 YSYEKL. After removal of 0 bases from V and 3 bases from J, the junction contained 8 bases not matched to a gene. This CDR3 has 16 residues. DNA of the CDR3: TGCGCCAGCAGCCAAGAGAGCACAGGGGAAAACTACGAGCAGTACTTC. This sequence encodes CASSQESTGENYEQYF.

This clone appeared once. The chain's CDR3 is CASSYRVPLYNEQFF. DNA for the CDR3: TGTGCCAGCAGTTACAGGGTACCTCTCTACAATGAGCAGTTCTTC. The chain employs TRBV27 and TRBJ2-1; tentatively, D is TRBD1 (6 bases). The CDR3 covers 15 residues. V shed 4 bases and J shed 3 bases, with 13 bases lying between them. Germline values: CDR1 MNHEY, CDR2 SMNVEV (reference sequence).

The chain is built from TRBV19 and TRBJ2-5; 14 bases line up with TRBD2. The CDR3 spans 18 residues. V dropped 5 bases and J dropped 0; count of bases not matched to a gene: 8. CDR1 is LNHDA and CDR2 is SQIVND in the germline V gene (reference sequence). CDR3 nucleotides: TGTGCCAGTAGTTTCGGACTAGCGGGGGGCCTACACCAAGAGACCCAGTACTTC. Translating it yields CASSFGLAGGLHQETQYF.

This chain joins TRBV5-1 and TRBJ1-3; possible D gene TRBD1, 6 bases. Germline CDR1 is SGHRS and CDR2 is YFSETQ. CDR3 size: 16 residues. The V and J ends lost 1 base and 2 bases respectively, with 13 bases between them. The CDR3 is CASSLSLGAAGNTIYF. DNA for the CDR3: TGCGCCAGCAGCTTGTCGCTGGGGGCGGCTGGAAACACCATATATTTT.

V gene TRBV6-5 combines with J gene TRBJ1-1; 7 bases are a match to TRBD1. Germline V gene data show CDR1 as MNHEY and CDR2 as SVGAGI. This CDR3 is built from 16 residues. Germline trimming cut 1 base from V and 0 bases from J; bases unmatched to any gene: 5. The CDR3 is CASSYWTGGMNTEAFF. The CDR3 region has the DNA TGTGCCAGCAGTTACTGGACAGGAGGGATGAACACTGAAGCTTTCTTT.

Of note for this clone: Other DNA sequences within the sample encode an identical CDR3. The chain employs TRBV6-5 and TRBJ1-5; the D gene is possibly TRBD1 (6 bases). This CDR3 comprises 13 residues. Trimming shortened V by 8 bases and J by 3 bases, and 11 bases separated the two germline ends. The V gene's germline CDR1 is MNHEY and CDR2 SVGAGI. The CDR3 bases are TGTGCCAGCCGACAGGTTAACAATCAGCCCCAGCATTTT. As protein: CASRQVNNQPQHF.

The chain uses TRBV30 and TRBJ2-5; 12 bases are shared with TRBD2. V was pared by 2 bases and J by 3 bases, with 1 base of the junction left unmatched. CDR1 GTSNPN and CDR2 SVGIG come from the germline V gene (reference sequence). The CDR3 totals 14 residues. CDR3 sequence: CAWSLAGGEETQYF. The DNA for the CDR3 is TGTGCCTGGAGTCTAGCGGGGGGGGAAGAGACCCAGTACTTC.

J is TRBJ1-2 and V is TRBV24-1; 9 nucleotides line up with TRBD1. V trimming: 3 bases; J trimming: 2 bases; junction bases outside the gene matches: 3. Germline V gene sequence: CDR1 KGHDR, CDR2 SFDVKD. The CDR3 covers 15 residues. This CDR3 is CATSDRDRANYGYTF. CDR3 nucleotide sequence: TGTGCCACCAGTGATCGGGACAGGGCCAACTATGGCTACACCTTC.

This rearrangement joins TRBV4-1 to TRBJ2-1, with TRBD2 as a possible D gene (6 bases). The CDR3 contains 16 residues. Germline CDR1 and CDR2: MGHRA and YSYEKL. Deletions cut 0 bases from V and 7 bases from J, with 16 bases between. CDR3 sequence: CASSQEDSTRGNEQFF. CDR3 sequence (DNA): TGCGCCAGCAGCCAAGAAGACTCTACTCGGGGGAATGAGCAGTTCTTC.

This clone was found once. The V call is TRBV6-2 or TRBV6-3, the J call TRBJ1-6; TRBD1 aligns across 7 bases. The germline gives CDR1 MNHEY, CDR2 SVGEGT. The CDR3 is 18 residues long. With 2 bases clipped from V and 0 bases from J, the junction kept 7 bases outside the gene matches. CDR3 bases: TGTGCCAGCAGTTACATCGGGACAGAAAGCTCCTATAATTCACCCCTCCACTTT. Translated: CASSYIGTESSYNSPLHF.

The rearrangement links TRBV7-2 to TRBJ2-7; 10 bases map to TRBD1. The CDR3 sequence is 17 residues long. Unmatched junction bases numbered 13, after V lost 4 bases and J lost 4 bases. Per the germline V gene, CDR1 is SGHTA and CDR2 is FQGNSA. The CDR3, as DNA: TGTGCCAGCAGCTATTCATTCCCGGGACAGGGGTCATACGAGCAGTACTTC. The encoded protein is CASSYSFPGQGSYEQYF. The complete variable domain, with remaining parts taken from reference TRBV7-2 and TRBJ2-7, reads GAGVSQSPSNKVTEKGKDVELRCDPISGHTALYWYRQSLGQGLEFLIYFQGNSAPDKSGLPSDRFSAERTGGSVSTLTIQRTQQEDSAVYLCASSYSFPGQGSYEQYFGPGTRLTVT.

The rearrangement links TRBV5-1 to TRBJ2-6, with D possibly matching TRBD1 (6 bases). The V gene lost 4 bases and the J gene lost 0 bases, with 14 bases spanning the gap. The germline CDR1 and CDR2 sequences are SGHRS and YFSETQ. The CDR3 sequence is 17 residues long. The CDR3 region has the DNA TGCGCCAGCAGCCAAAATCCACAGGGCTCTGGGGCCAACGTCCTGACTTTC. The encoded protein is CASSQNPQGSGANVLTF.

The chain has TRBV18 and TRBJ1-1; a possible D gene is TRBD1 (6 bases). The CDR3 extends over 14 amino acids. Trimming removed 1 base at V and 5 bases at J, with 11 bases between. Germline loops: CDR1 KGHSH, CDR2 LQKENI. The CDR3: CASSPQGGVTEAFF. In DNA form, the CDR3 reads TGTGCCAGCTCACCACAGGGGGGGGTGACTGAAGCTTTCTTT.

The chain combines TRBV28 with TRBJ1-2; 9 bases agree with TRBD1. The CDR3 has 14 residues. Germline-derived CDR1 and CDR2 are MDHEN and SYDVKM. V lost 7 bases, J lost 5 bases, and 8 bases stayed unmatched. Here the CDR3 reads CASTATGGDYGYTF. The DNA of the CDR3 is TGTGCCAGCACCGCGACAGGGGGGGATTATGGCTACACCTTC.

The chain has TRBV19 and TRBJ1-4; no clear D. The V and J ends lost 6 bases and 0 bases respectively, with 11 bases between them. Germline-derived CDR1 and CDR2 are LNHDA and SQIVND (reference sequence). This CDR3 is built from 15 residues. CDR3 nucleotide sequence: TGTGCCAGTAGCTGGGCAGCAACAACTAATGAAAAACTGTTTTTT. Amino acids: CASSWAATTNEKLFF.

This rearrangement joins TRBV6-2 or TRBV6-3 to TRBJ1-5; 9 bases line up with TRBD1. Germline V gene lookup returns CDR1 MNHEY and CDR2 SVGEGT. J was trimmed by 6 bases and V by 6 bases; bases with no gene match: 12. The CDR3 totals 16 residues. The chain's CDR3 is CASSRSTGGAGQPQHF. The DNA of the CDR3 is TGTGCCAGCAGCAGATCAACAGGGGGCGCGGGTCAGCCCCAGCATTTT.

V is TRBV23-1 and J is TRBJ1-2; D remains unclear. TRBV23-1 is an ORF, with its function uncertain. This CDR3 comprises 11 residues. The ends were cut back, 2 bases at V and 9 bases at J, with 7 bases in the middle. This CDR3 is CASSQPGSYTF. Written as DNA, the CDR3 is TGCGCCAGCAGTCAACCCGGTAGCTACACCTTC.